One sample yielded the 10 T cell receptor beta chains listed below, sequenced in a study of beta chain features in type 1 diabetes (dated by TCRdb to 2016 to 2019). The library was made by the immunoSEQ multiplex PCR assay. The High Capacity cDNA Reverse Transcription Kit was used to reverse transcribe all of the isolated RNA, meaning that expressed TCRB transcripts were what got sequenced. The clones in this table, taken by TCRdb from immuneACCESS, are in-frame only. Not every clone is retained; where verified, under half of the shortfall comes from an unresolved V gene, and the cause of the rest is unknown. The sample contains 150,000 to 200,000 clones, 13% of them found a single time. Together, the top ten hold 0.62% of the sample. Sequencing was carried out using central memory CD4+ T cells from blood. Receptor source: a woman between 18 and 29 years old in good health.

The chain carries TRBV28 and TRBJ2-1; perhaps TRBD1 as D (5 bases). Germline loops: CDR1 MDHEN, CDR2 SYDVKM. Trimming removed 4 bases at V and 6 bases at J, with 16 bases between. This CDR3 spans 15 amino acids. In DNA form, the CDR3 reads TGTGCCAGCAGTTACGTAGGGGCGAGAGTCAATGAGCAGTTCTTC. Amino acid sequence: CASSYVGARVNEQFF.

The table lists this clone with a few counts. This chain joins TRBV5-6 and TRBJ2-5; D possibly corresponds to TRBD2 (7 bases). Trimming removed 0 bases at V and 0 bases at J, with 12 bases between. CDR3 length: 16 residues. Germline lookup yields CDR1 SGHDT and CDR2 YYEEEE. The CDR3 DNA follows: TGTGCCAGCAGCTTGGAACGGGGGGCTAACCAAGAGACCCAGTACTTC. Amino acid sequence: CASSLERGANQETQYF.

The chain uses TRBV27 and TRBJ2-3; D call uncertain. CDR3 size: 16 residues. Germline CDR1 reads MNHEY; CDR2 reads SMNVEV (reference sequence). V lost 2 bases, J lost 2 bases, and 14 bases lay in between. In DNA, the CDR3 is TGTGCCAGCAGTTTAATCTGGGCCCGGAACACAGATACGCAGTATTTT. Translating it yields CASSLIWARNTDTQYF.

The chain joins TRBV9 to TRBJ2-5, with D possibly matching TRBD1 (5 bases). Germline-derived CDR1 and CDR2 are SGDLS and YYNGEE. V lost 0 bases and J 8 bases, leaving 11 bases between the germline ends. This CDR3 comprises 13 residues. Here the CDR3 DNA reads TGTGCCAGCAGCGTAGGGGGAACAGGAACCCAGTACTTC. As protein: CASSVGGTGTQYF.

The rearrangement uses TRBV4-2 and TRBJ2-5; no firm D call. The V gene's germline CDR1 is LGHNA and CDR2 YNFKEQ. V was pared by 0 bases and J by 2 bases, with 10 bases between. The CDR3 has 15 amino acids. The CDR3 DNA is TGTGCCAGCAGCCAAGATTTGGGCCTTCAAGAGACCCAGTACTTC. Amino acids: CASSQDLGLQETQYF.

This clone has a handful of counts. The rearrangement joins TRBV28 to TRBJ1-5; D not resolved. Looked up from germline, CDR1 is MDHEN and CDR2 is SYDVKM. CDR3 size: 15 residues. Between the trimmed V and J ends, which lost 4 bases and 0 bases, there was a span of 10 bases. CDR3 in DNA: TGTGCCAGCAGTTCCCACACTATTAGCAATCAGCCCCAGCATTTT. This translates into CASSSHTISNQPQHF.

The V call is TRBV14, the J call TRBJ2-5, with D perhaps matching TRBD2 (6 bases). The CDR3 is 15 residues long. Germline CDR1 is SGHDN and CDR2 is FVKESK. The V end was cut by 4 bases, the J end by 1 base, with 13 bases between. CDR3 region: CASSPGGKGQETQYF. The DNA for the CDR3 is TGTGCCAGCAGCCCTGGAGGGAAGGGCCAAGAGACCCAGTACTTC.

The sample holds a few counts of this clone. The chain is built from TRBV4-3 and TRBJ2-3; D is undetermined. Germline CDR1 LGHNA, CDR2 YSLEER. The V and J ends lost 6 bases and 6 bases respectively, with 22 bases between them. CDR3 length: 16 amino acids. For the CDR3, the DNA is TGCGCCAGCAGTCCTGTTGGTAGTTTTGGTGATGATACGCAGTATTTT. Translation gives CASSPVGSFGDDTQYF.

Only a few counts were recorded for this clone. The chain uses TRBV29-1 and TRBJ2-7; TRBD2 aligns across 10 bases. The ends lost 5 bases at V and 3 bases at J; junction bases unmatched: 7. The CDR3 runs 14 residues. CDR1 is SQVTM, CDR2 ANQGSEA, per germline. Here the CDR3 reads CSVQSGRADYEQYF. CDR3 coding DNA: TGCAGCGTTCAGAGCGGGAGGGCCGACTACGAGCAGTACTTC.

This clone was seen at least ten times. The rearrangement links TRBV9 to TRBJ2-7; TRBD1 aligns across 9 bases. Looked up from germline, CDR1 is SGDLS and CDR2 is YYNGEE. The CDR3 totals 14 residues. Losses at the gene ends were 2 bases for V and 0 bases for J; bases not matched to a gene: 0. The CDR3 protein is CASSVTGGSYEQYF. DNA of the CDR3: TGTGCCAGCAGCGTGACAGGGGGCTCCTACGAGCAGTACTTC. The full variable domain, in which reference TRBV9 and TRBJ2-7 provide the parts outside the CDR3, is DSGVTQTPKHLITATGQRVTLRCSPRSGDLSVYWYQQSLDQGLQFLIQYYNGEERAKGNILERFSAQQFPDLHSELNLSSLELGDSALYFCASSVTGGSYEQYFGPGTRLTVT.